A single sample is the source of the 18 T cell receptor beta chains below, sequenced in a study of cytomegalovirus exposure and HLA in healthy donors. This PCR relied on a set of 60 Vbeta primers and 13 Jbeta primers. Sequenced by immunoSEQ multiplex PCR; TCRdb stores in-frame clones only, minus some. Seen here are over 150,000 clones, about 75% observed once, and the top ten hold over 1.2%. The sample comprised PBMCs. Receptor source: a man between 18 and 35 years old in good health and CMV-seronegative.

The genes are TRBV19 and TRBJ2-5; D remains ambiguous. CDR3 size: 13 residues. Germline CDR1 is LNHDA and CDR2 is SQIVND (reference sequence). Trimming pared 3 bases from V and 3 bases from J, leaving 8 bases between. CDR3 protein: CASSMVQEETQYF. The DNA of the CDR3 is TGTGCCAGTAGTATGGTCCAGGAAGAGACCCAGTACTTC.

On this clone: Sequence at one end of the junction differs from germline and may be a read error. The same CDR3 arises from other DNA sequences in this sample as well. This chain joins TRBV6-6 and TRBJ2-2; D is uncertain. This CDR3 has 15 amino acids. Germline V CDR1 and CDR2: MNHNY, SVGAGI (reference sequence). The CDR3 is CASSYSTTNTGELFF. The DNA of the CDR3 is TGCGCCAGCAGTTACTCGACAACGAACACCGGGGAGCTGTTTTTT.

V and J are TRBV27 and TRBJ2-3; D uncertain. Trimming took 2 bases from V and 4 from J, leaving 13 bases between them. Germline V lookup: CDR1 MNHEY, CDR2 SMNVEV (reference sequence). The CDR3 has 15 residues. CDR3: CASSLMAEGADTQYF. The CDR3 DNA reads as TGTGCCAGCAGTTTAATGGCGGAAGGTGCAGATACGCAGTATTTT.

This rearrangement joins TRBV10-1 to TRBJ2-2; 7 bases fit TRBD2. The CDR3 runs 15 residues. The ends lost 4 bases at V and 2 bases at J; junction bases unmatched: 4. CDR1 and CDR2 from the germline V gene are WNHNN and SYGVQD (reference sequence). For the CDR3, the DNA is TGCGCCAGCAGTGGGGAGGGAGGCAACACCGGGGAGCTGTTTTTT. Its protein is CASSGEGGNTGELFF.

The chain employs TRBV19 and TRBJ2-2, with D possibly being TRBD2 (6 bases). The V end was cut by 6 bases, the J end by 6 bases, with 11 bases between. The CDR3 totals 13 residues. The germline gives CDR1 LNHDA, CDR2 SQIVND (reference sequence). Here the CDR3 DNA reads TGTGCCAGTAGCGGGGGTCGTGCCGGGGAGCTGTTTTTT. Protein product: CASSGGRAGELFF.

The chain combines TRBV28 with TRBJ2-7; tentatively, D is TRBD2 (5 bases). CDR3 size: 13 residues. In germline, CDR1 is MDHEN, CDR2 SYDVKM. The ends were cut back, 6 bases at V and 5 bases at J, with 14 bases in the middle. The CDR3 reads CASSLIPGNEQYF. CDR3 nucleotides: TGTGCCAGCAGCTTAATCCCCGGGAACGAGCAGTACTTC.

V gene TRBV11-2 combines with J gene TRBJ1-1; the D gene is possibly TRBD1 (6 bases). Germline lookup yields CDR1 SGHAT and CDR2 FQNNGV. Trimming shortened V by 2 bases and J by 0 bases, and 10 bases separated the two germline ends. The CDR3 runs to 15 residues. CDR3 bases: TGTGCCAGCAGCTTACATCGGGACATGAACACTGAAGCTTTCTTT. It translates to CASSLHRDMNTEAFF.

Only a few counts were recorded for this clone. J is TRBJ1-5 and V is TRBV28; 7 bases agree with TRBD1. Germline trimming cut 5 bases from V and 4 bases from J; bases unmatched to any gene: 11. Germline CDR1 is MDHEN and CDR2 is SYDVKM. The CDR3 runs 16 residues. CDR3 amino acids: CASSTARDSRNQPQHF. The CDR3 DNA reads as TGTGCCAGCAGTACAGCCCGGGACAGTCGAAATCAGCCCCAGCATTTT.

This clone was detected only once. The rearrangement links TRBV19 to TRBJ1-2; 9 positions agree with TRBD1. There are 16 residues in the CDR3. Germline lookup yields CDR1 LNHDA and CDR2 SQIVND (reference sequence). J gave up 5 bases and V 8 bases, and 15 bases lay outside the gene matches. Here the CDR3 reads CASLPSGTGREYGYTF. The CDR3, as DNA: TGTGCCAGTCTCCCCTCCGGGACAGGGAGAGAATATGGCTACACCTTC.

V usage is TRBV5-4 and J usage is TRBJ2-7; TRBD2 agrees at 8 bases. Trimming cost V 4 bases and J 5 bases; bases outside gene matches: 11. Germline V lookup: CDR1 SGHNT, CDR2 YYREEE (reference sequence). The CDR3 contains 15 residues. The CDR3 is CASSVDSGRYHEQYF. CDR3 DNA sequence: TGTGCCAGCAGCGTGGACAGCGGGAGATACCACGAGCAGTACTTC.

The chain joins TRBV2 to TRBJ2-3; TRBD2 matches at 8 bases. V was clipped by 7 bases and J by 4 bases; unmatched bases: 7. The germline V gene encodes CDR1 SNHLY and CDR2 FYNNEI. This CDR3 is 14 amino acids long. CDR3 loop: CASKMGRGADTQYF. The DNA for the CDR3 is TGTGCCAGCAAGATGGGGCGGGGGGCAGATACGCAGTATTTT.

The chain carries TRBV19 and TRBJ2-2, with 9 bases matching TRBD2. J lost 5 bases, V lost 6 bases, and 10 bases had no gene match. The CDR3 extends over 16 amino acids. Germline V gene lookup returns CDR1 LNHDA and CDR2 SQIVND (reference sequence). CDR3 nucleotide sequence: TGTGCCAGTAGAAGGCCGGGACTAGCCGGGACCGGGGAGCTGTTTTTT. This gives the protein CASRRPGLAGTGELFF.

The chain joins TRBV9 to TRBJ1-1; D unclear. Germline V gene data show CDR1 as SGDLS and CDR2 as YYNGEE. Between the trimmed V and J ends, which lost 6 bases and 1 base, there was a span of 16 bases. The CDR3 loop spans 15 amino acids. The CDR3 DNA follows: TGTGCCAGCACCAGAAAACTAGATCAGAACACTGAAGCTTTCTTT. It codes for CASTRKLDQNTEAFF. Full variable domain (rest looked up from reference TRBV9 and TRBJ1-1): DSGVTQTPKHLITATGQRVTLRCSPRSGDLSVYWYQQSLDQGLQFLIQYYNGEERAKGNILERFSAQQFPDLHSELNLSSLELGDSALYFCASTRKLDQNTEAFFGQGTRLTVV.

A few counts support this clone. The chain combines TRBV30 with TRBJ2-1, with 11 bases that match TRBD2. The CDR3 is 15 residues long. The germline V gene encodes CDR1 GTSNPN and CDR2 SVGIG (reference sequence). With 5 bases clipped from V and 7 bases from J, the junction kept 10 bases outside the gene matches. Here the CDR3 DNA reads TGTGCCTGGGCTGGGGGGACTAGCGGATGGAATGAGCAGTTCTTC. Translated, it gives CAWAGGTSGWNEQFF.

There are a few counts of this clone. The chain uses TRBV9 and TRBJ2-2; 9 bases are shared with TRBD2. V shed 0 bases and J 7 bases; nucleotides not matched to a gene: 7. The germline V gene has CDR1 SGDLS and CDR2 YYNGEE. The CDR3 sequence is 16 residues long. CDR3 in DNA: TGTGCCAGCAGCGTAGGCGGGAGGGCTAGGAGCGGGGAGCTGTTTTTT. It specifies CASSVGGRARSGELFF.

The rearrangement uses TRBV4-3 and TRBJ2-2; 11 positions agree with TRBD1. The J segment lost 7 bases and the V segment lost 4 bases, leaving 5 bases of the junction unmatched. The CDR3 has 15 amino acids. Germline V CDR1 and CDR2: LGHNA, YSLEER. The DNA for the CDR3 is TGCGCCAGCAGCCGGGGACAGGGGGTGTTCGGGGAGCTGTTTTTT. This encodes CASSRGQGVFGELFF.

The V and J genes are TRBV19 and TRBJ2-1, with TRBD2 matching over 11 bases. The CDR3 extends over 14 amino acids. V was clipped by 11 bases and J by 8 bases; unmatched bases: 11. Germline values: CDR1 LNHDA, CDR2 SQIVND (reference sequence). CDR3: CASISSGRAYEQFF. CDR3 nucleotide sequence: TGTGCCTCCATAAGTAGCGGGAGGGCCTATGAGCAGTTCTTC.

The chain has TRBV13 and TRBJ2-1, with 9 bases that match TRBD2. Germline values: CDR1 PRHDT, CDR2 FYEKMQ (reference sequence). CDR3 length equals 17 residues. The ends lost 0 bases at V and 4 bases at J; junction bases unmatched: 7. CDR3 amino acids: CASSLGASGRSYNEQFF. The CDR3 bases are TGTGCCAGCAGCTTAGGGGCCAGCGGGAGGAGTTACAATGAGCAGTTCTTC.